Sequencing of this T cell receptor beta chain was carried out in a study of identifying expanded T cells in peripheral blood (dated by TCRdb to the late 2010s). Context from the whole study: Separate aliquots of the same genomic DNA pool were sequenced to produce technical replicates, and four replicates were compared in pairs. Study-wide conclusions, independent of this receptor: Variance in clone template counts between two-week samples significantly increased with total template count across all healthy donors. Across all healthy-donor time intervals, the beta-binomial model significantly lowered both the number of clones called differentially abundant and the false-positive rate. The authors expected that over much longer intervals, such as months to years, biological variance in healthy repertoires might increase even further. The binomial model flagged around 1.2 differentially abundant clones between technical replicates, compared with approximately 15 over approximately two weeks and approximately 19 over about four weeks.

TCRbeta CDR3 regions were profiled by bias-controlled multiplex PCR amplification of genomic DNA with the immunoSEQ Assay. Under the source paper's analysis protocol: To quantify the absolute abundance of each unique TCRbeta CDR3 region, the sequences were collapsed and filtered. Differential abundance was tested with a binomial (Fisher-equivalent) model and with a beta-binomial model adding time-dependent variance fitted from healthy donors. Any clone with fewer than 5 combined templates was excluded, and a clone was called differentially abundant if its Benjamini-Hochberg FDR was below 0.01. Beta-binomial variance was modeled as a function of total template count across the two samples using the form v = (b*log(k)+a)^2. Sourced from immuneACCESS, this table was stored by TCRdb with only in-frame sequences that have V and J called. A share of the clones is absent; for the studies checked, an unresolved V gene accounts for under half, and the remainder has no known explanation. That table gives V, J and clone size, and the DNA gave D and trimming. The table for this sample lists more than 85,000 clones; less than 90% of them were counted only once. Roughly 7.6% of the sample is held by the ten biggest clonotypes.

CDR1 and CDR2 were assigned from the germline V gene as SGHAT and FQNNGV. The CDR3 runs 12 amino acids, cysteine and phenylalanine included. Just CDR3 DNA is preserved here, 36 bases in frame from base 1. V drops 5 bases and J drops 8 bases, leaving 9 bases in between. Details on this clone: Its antigen target is currently unknown. No base quality information exists; no much larger clone differs at one position.

No immune events, such as infections, were documented for the healthy donors during the collection period. Blood repertoires from healthy donors were used as a training cohort for calibrating time-dependent variance in a beta-binomial model of differential abundance of T-cell clones. The training cohort was composed of some ten healthy donors, 3 female and 7 male. On average the donors were around 41 years old, and their ages spanned roughly 25 to 65 years. Obtained from a commercial supplier, whole blood was collected from each healthy donor at three time points set about two weeks apart. Genomic DNA was extracted from unsorted whole blood for immunosequencing.

This sequence uses TRBV11-2 and TRBJ1-4; TRBD1 might be the D gene, on 5 matching bases. The sequenced sample consisted of blood. This clonotype originated in a person aged 18 to 70 in good health. CDR3 sequence: CASSLAGEKLFF. The sequence in DNA is TGTGCCAGCAGCCTAGCAGGGGAAAAACTGTTTTTT.